The 8 T cell receptor beta chains listed next were all sequenced from one sample in a study of blood T cell repertoires in COVID-19. Some clones are missing from TCRdb's copy, which holds only in-frame ones; the method was immunoSEQ multiplex PCR. This sample has more than 50,000 clones; more than 75% occur once, and the top ten carry roughly 47%. Sequenced material: peripheral blood. All receptors derive from a woman aged 80 or over with acute or convalescent COVID-19.

The V and J genes are TRBV18 and TRBJ2-4, with D possibly TRBD2 on 5 matching bases. The V end lost 0 bases, the J end lost 3 bases, and 18 bases lay between the germline ends. Germline CDR1 reads KGHSH; CDR2 reads LQKENI. CDR3 length equals 18 residues. The DNA of the CDR3 is TGTGCCAGCTCACCACCGGGGAGCCCCGCGCAGATCAAAAACATTCAGTACTTC. This codes for CASSPPGSPAQIKNIQYF. The full variable domain, with the rest looked up from reference TRBV18 and TRBJ2-4, is NAGVMQNPRHLVRRRGQEARLRCSPMKGHSHVYWYRQLPEEGLKFMVYLQKENIIDESGMPKERFSAEFPKEGPSILRIQQVVRGDSAAYFCASSPPGSPAQIKNIQYFGAGTRLSVL.

This sequence joins TRBV3-1 (or the pseudogene TRBV3-2) and TRBJ2-7; 16 bases map to TRBD2. CDR1 and CDR2 (germline): LGHDT, YNNKEL (reference sequence). This CDR3 has 18 amino acids. J was trimmed by 0 bases and V by 4 bases; bases with no gene match: 6. CDR3 coding DNA: TGTGCCAGCAGCCGGGGACTAGCGGGAGGGAAAACCTCCTACGAGCAGTACTTC. As protein: CASSRGLAGGKTSYEQYF.

The chain links TRBV27 to TRBJ2-3, with 13 positions matching TRBD2. The CDR3 loop spans 18 amino acids. J lost 4 bases, V lost 5 bases, and 12 bases had no gene match. Germline V lookup: CDR1 MNHEY, CDR2 SMNVEV (reference sequence). CDR3 region: CASSRTSGSRVFSDTQYF. The CDR3 DNA reads as TGTGCCAGCAGTCGGACTAGCGGGAGTCGGGTTTTCTCAGATACGCAGTATTTT.

The chain joins TRBV7-9 to TRBJ2-1; 12 bases agree with TRBD2. Germline V lookup: CDR1 SEHNR, CDR2 FQNEAQ (reference sequence). This CDR3 is built from 17 residues. Germline trimming cut 1 base from V and 7 bases from J; bases unmatched to any gene: 8. The CDR3 reads CASSLGRTSGKGNEQFF. CDR3 nucleotide sequence: TGTGCCAGCAGCTTAGGCCGGACTAGCGGGAAGGGTAATGAGCAGTTCTTC.

This clone was seen a single time. The chain joins TRBV18 to TRBJ1-1, with TRBD1 matching over 10 bases. Germline V gene data show CDR1 as KGHSH and CDR2 as LQKENI. The ends lost 3 bases at V and 4 bases at J; junction bases unmatched: 11. CDR3 length: 17 amino acids. The CDR3 sequence: CASSPSGTGASGTEAFF. CDR3 nucleotide sequence: TGTGCCAGCTCACCCTCCGGGACAGGGGCCTCGGGCACTGAAGCTTTCTTT. Full variable domain (missing parts from reference TRBV18 and TRBJ1-1): NAGVMQNPRHLVRRRGQEARLRCSPMKGHSHVYWYRQLPEEGLKFMVYLQKENIIDESGMPKERFSAEFPKEGPSILRIQQVVRGDSAAYFCASSPSGTGASGTEAFFGQGTRLTVV.

The V call is TRBV9, the J call TRBJ1-5; tentatively, D is TRBD1 (6 bases). CDR1 is SGDLS and CDR2 is YYNGEE in the germline V gene. This CDR3 comprises 17 residues. The V gene lost 0 bases and the J gene lost 2 bases, with 15 bases spanning the gap. CDR3 residues: CASSVGDNRVGNQPQHF. CDR3 bases: TGTGCCAGCAGCGTAGGGGATAACAGGGTCGGCAATCAGCCCCAGCATTTT.

The chain recombines TRBV7-9 with TRBJ1-6, with 7 bases aligning to TRBD1. The trim removed 5 bases at V and 4 bases at J, leaving 2 bases unmatched. The CDR3 has 14 residues. CDR1 SEHNR and CDR2 FQNEAQ come from the germline V gene (reference sequence). CDR3 nucleotides: TGTGCCAGCAGCGGGGACAGATATAATTCACCCCTCCACTTT. Translated: CASSGDRYNSPLHF.

The chain joins TRBV6-5 to TRBJ1-2; 7 nucleotides line up with TRBD1. CDR1 and CDR2 (germline): MNHEY, SVGAGI. The trim removed 4 bases at V and 2 bases at J, leaving 4 bases unmatched. This CDR3 comprises 14 residues. The CDR3 nucleotides are TGTGCCAGCAGTTCGGGGACAGCAAACTATGGCTACACCTTC. It encodes CASSSGTANYGYTF.